The rows below give T cell receptor beta chains drawn from one sample of a study of blood T cell repertoires in COVID-19. Libraries were prepared by immunoSEQ multiplex PCR; TCRdb keeps only in-frame clonotypes and omits some of them. The data contain 120,000 to 150,000 clones, 84% of them singletons. Sequenced material: peripheral blood. The receptors originated from a human donor in a cohort sampled during active COVID-19. CDR3s include the opening cysteine and the closing phenylalanine or tryptophan. The order of the fields is clone size, V gene, D gene, J gene, CDR3 DNA, CDR3 protein. The D gene is left open where the match is weak. Only part of the rows carry a size: once, few, many, or a class if the clone is expanded.

abundance: NA; v_gene: TRBV5-1; d_gene: NA; j_gene: TRBJ2-7; CDR3nt: TGCGCCAGCAGCTTGGCCGTCTTCAGCGGTGCGGACGAGCAGTACTTC; CDR3aa: CASSLAVFSGADEQYF
abundance: NA; v_gene: TRBV7-2; d_gene: TRBD1; j_gene: TRBJ1-1; CDR3nt: TGTGCCAGCAGCTTAGCGCGTCGGGACAGGGAAGCTTTCTTT; CDR3aa: CASSLARRDREAFF
abundance: once; v_gene: TRBV18; d_gene: NA; j_gene: TRBJ2-2; CDR3nt: TGTGCCAGCTCACCGGGAACAGGGCTCGGGGAGCTGTTTTTT; CDR3aa: CASSPGTGLGELFF
abundance: NA; v_gene: TRBV11-3; d_gene: TRBD1; j_gene: TRBJ2-1; CDR3nt: TGTGCCAGCAGCTCCGGGACAGGCCTTTTTTACAATGAGCAGTTCTTC; CDR3aa: CASSSGTGLFYNEQFF
abundance: NA; v_gene: TRBV28; d_gene: TRBD1; j_gene: TRBJ1-4; CDR3nt: TGTGCCAGCAGTCCCGGACAGGGGGCATTTCGCGGACTGTTTTTT; CDR3aa: CASSPGQGAFRGLFF
abundance: few; v_gene: TRBV6-5; d_gene: NA; j_gene: TRBJ2-1; CDR3nt: TGTGCCAGCAGACCTTTCGGGACAAGTTACAATGAGCAGTTCTTC; CDR3aa: CASRPFGTSYNEQFF
abundance: NA; v_gene: TRBV28; d_gene: NA; j_gene: TRBJ2-2; CDR3nt: TGTGCCAGCTTCGATTCGGGGGCGAACACCGGGGAGCTGTTTTTT; CDR3aa: CASFDSGANTGELFF
abundance: NA; v_gene: TRBV5-8; d_gene: TRBD1; j_gene: TRBJ1-2; CDR3nt: TGTGCCAGCAGATTTTCCGGGACAGGCTATCATGGCTACACCTTC; CDR3aa: CASRFSGTGYHGYTF
abundance: NA; v_gene: TRBV7-2; d_gene: TRBD1; j_gene: TRBJ2-1; CDR3nt: TGTGCCAGCAGCATGGACAGGGGATCCTACAATGAGCAGTTCTTC; CDR3aa: CASSMDRGSYNEQFF
abundance: NA; v_gene: TRBV29-1; d_gene: NA; j_gene: TRBJ1-1; CDR3nt: TGCAGCGTTGACAACAGGCTCTTGAACACTGAAGCTTTCTTT; CDR3aa: CSVDNRLLNTEAFF
abundance: few; v_gene: TRBV7-8; d_gene: NA; j_gene: TRBJ2-3; CDR3nt: TGTGCCAGCAGCTTAGACAGGACAGATACGCAGTATTTT; CDR3aa: CASSLDRTDTQYF
abundance: few; v_gene: TRBV5-1; d_gene: TRBD1; j_gene: TRBJ2-7; CDR3nt: TGCGCCAGCAGCTTGGTAGGCCAGGGGGCTGTGGAGCAGTACTTC; CDR3aa: CASSLVGQGAVEQYF
abundance: NA; v_gene: TRBV11-2; d_gene: TRBD2; j_gene: TRBJ2-1; CDR3nt: TGTGCCAGCAGCTTAGTTCCTAGCGGGGTACATGAGCAGTTCTTC; CDR3aa: CASSLVPSGVHEQFF
abundance: NA; v_gene: TRBV5-1; d_gene: TRBD1; j_gene: TRBJ1-1; CDR3nt: TGCGCCAGCAGCTACAGGGGTACTGAAGCTTTCTTT; CDR3aa: CASSYRGTEAFF
abundance: NA; v_gene: TRBV30; d_gene: NA; j_gene: TRBJ1-4; CDR3nt: TGTGCCTGCCACAAGGGGGGGGAGAGTGAAAAACTGTTTTTT; CDR3aa: CACHKGGESEKLFF
abundance: NA; v_gene: TRBV3-1/TRBV3-2; d_gene: NA; j_gene: TRBJ1-2; CDR3nt: TGTGCCAGCAGCCAAGATGCGGGTATCTATGGCTACACCTTC; CDR3aa: CASSQDAGIYGYTF
abundance: NA; v_gene: TRBV18; d_gene: NA; j_gene: TRBJ2-7; CDR3nt: TGTGCCAGCTCGTCGGTGGCCTGGGAGAGGCACGAGCAGTACTTC; CDR3aa: CASSSVAWERHEQYF
abundance: NA; v_gene: TRBV5-1; d_gene: TRBD1; j_gene: TRBJ1-2; CDR3nt: TGCGCCAGCAGCTTATCAGGGGGCTATGGCTACACCTTC; CDR3aa: CASSLSGGYGYTF
abundance: NA; v_gene: TRBV6-2/TRBV6-3; d_gene: NA; j_gene: TRBJ2-7; CDR3nt: TGTGCCAGCAGCCAAGGACTATATCGCGAGCAGTACTTC; CDR3aa: CASSQGLYREQYF
abundance: NA; v_gene: TRBV27; d_gene: NA; j_gene: TRBJ1-1; CDR3nt: TGTGCCAGCAGGCGGGCAGGTAACACTGAAGCTTTCTTT; CDR3aa: CASRRAGNTEAFF
abundance: NA; v_gene: TRBV28; d_gene: NA; j_gene: TRBJ2-5; CDR3nt: TGTGCCAGCACCCTGGGGGGGCTAAAGACCCAGTACTTC; CDR3aa: CASTLGGLKTQYF
abundance: NA; v_gene: TRBV28; d_gene: NA; j_gene: TRBJ2-1; CDR3nt: TGTGCCAGCAGTTTCCGAGCGGAGGGGACCAATGAGCAGTTCTTC; CDR3aa: CASSFRAEGTNEQFF
abundance: NA; v_gene: TRBV5-4; d_gene: TRBD1; j_gene: TRBJ1-2; CDR3nt: TGTGCCAGCAGCTTGGGGGACAGGGCCCTCTATGGCTACACCTTC; CDR3aa: CASSLGDRALYGYTF
abundance: NA; v_gene: TRBV15; d_gene: TRBD2; j_gene: TRBJ2-3; CDR3nt: TGTGCCACCGGGAGCGTGCGGGAGGTGACGCAGTATTTT; CDR3aa: CATGSVREVTQYF
abundance: once; v_gene: TRBV11-3; d_gene: TRBD2; j_gene: TRBJ2-7; CDR3nt: TGTGCCAGCAGCCCAAGCGGGGGGACCTACGAGCAGTACTTC; CDR3aa: CASSPSGGTYEQYF
abundance: NA; v_gene: TRBV9; d_gene: NA; j_gene: TRBJ2-6; CDR3nt: TGTGCCAGCAGCGAAGGGGCGGGGGCCAACGTCCTGACTTTC; CDR3aa: CASSEGAGANVLTF
abundance: NA; v_gene: TRBV19; d_gene: NA; j_gene: TRBJ1-5; CDR3nt: TGTGCCAGTAGGGACCAGGACTATAGCAATCAGCCCCAGCATTTT; CDR3aa: CASRDQDYSNQPQHF